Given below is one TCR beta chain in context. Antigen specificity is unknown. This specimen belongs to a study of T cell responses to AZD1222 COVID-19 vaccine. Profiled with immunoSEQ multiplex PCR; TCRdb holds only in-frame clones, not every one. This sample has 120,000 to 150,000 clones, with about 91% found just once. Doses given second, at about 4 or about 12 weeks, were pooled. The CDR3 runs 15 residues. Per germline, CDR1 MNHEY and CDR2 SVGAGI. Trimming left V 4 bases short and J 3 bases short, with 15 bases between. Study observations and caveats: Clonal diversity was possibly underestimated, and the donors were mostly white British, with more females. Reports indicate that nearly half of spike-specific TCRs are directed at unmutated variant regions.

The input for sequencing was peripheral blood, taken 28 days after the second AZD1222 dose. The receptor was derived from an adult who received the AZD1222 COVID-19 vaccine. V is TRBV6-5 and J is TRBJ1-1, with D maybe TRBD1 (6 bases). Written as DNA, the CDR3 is TGTGCCAGCAGTTCCCTAGGGGGGTTGGACACTGAAGCTTTCTTT. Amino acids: CASSSLGGLDTEAFF.